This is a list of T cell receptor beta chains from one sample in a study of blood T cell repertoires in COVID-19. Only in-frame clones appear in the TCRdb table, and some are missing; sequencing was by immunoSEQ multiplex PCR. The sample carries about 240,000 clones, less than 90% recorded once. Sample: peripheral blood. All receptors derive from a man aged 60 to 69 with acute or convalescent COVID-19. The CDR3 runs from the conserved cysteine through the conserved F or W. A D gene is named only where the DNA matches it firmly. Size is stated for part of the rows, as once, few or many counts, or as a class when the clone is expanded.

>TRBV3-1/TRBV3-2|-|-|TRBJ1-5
TGTGCCAGCAGCCAAGGAGGTCAATCAAGCAATCAGCCCCAGCATTTT
CASSQGGQSSNQPQHF
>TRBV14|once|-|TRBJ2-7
TGTGCCAGCAGCCAGGACGAGGGACTCCGTAACTACGAGCAGTACTTC
CASSQDEGLRNYEQYF
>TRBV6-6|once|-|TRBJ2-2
TGTGCCAGCAGTTATAGACAGGCGAACACCGGGGAGCTGTTTTTT
CASSYRQANTGELFF
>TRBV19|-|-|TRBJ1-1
TGTGCCAGTAGTGACGACATAGAGAACACTGAAGCTTTCTTT
CASSDDIENTEAFF
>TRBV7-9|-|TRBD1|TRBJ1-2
TGTGCCAGCAGCTTAGGAACAGGGGTCCGTGGCTACACCTTC
CASSLGTGVRGYTF
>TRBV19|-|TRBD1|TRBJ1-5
TGTGCCAGTAGTGTCAGGGACAGGGGTCCCAATCAGCCCCAGCATTTT
CASSVRDRGPNQPQHF
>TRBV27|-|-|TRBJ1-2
TGTGCCAGCAGTCCCCGGGACTCCGACTATGGCTACACCTTC
CASSPRDSDYGYTF
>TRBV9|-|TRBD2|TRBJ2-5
TGTGCCAGCAGCGTTTCCTCTAGCGGGAGTATTAGGGAGACCCAGTACTTC
CASSVSSSGSIRETQYF
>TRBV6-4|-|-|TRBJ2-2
TGTGCCAGCAGTGAAAGCACGAACACCGGGGAGCTGTTTTTT
CASSESTNTGELFF
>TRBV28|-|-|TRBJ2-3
TGTGCCAGCAGGCTAATGCGGGACTGGGGCACAGATACGCAGTATTTT
CASRLMRDWGTDTQYF
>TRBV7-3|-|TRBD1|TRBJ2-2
TGTGCCAGCAGCTTGACAGGGGCGGGTACCGGGGAGCTGTTTTTT
CASSLTGAGTGELFF
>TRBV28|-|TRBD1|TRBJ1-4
TGTGCCAGCATCGTTGATCCGGGACAGGGGGATGAAAAACTGTTTTTT
CASIVDPGQGDEKLFF
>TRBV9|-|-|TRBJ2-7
TGTGCCAGCAGCGTAGATCGGCAGGGCCCCTACGAGCAGTACTTC
CASSVDRQGPYEQYF
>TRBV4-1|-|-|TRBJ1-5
TGCGCCAGCAGCCAAGATCCTTCAGGGCGCAATCAGCCCCAGCATTTT
CASSQDPSGRNQPQHF
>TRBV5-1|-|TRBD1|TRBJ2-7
TGCGCCAGCAGCCGGGACGGGACAGGGAACTACGAGCAGTACTTC
CASSRDGTGNYEQYF
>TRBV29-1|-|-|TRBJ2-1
TGCAGCCTGCAAAAGGAGGGCGAGCAGTTCTTC
CSLQKEGEQFF
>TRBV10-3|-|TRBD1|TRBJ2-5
TGTGCCATCAGTGGGGGACAGGGGAGGGAGACCCAGTACTTC
CAISGGQGRETQYF
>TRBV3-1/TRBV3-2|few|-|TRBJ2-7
TGTGCCAGCAGCCAAGAAGGTCAGCGGAAAGGCTACGAGCAGTACTTC
CASSQEGQRKGYEQYF
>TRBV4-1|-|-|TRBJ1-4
TGCGCCAGCAGCCAAGTTGGAGAGCTGAGTGAAAAACTGTTTTTT
CASSQVGELSEKLFF
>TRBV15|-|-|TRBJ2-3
TGTGCCACCAGCAGAGATAGGCGGGACACAGATACGCAGTATTTT
CATSRDRRDTDTQYF
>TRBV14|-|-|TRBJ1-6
TGTGCCAGCAGCCAAAAACCTGGAGGTCTGGCACCCCTCCACTTT
CASSQKPGGLAPLHF
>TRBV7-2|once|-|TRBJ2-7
TGTGCCAGCAGCTTTACTATAGGTAATTACGAGCAGTACTTC
CASSFTIGNYEQYF
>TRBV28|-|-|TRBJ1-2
TGTGCCAGCAGTTTATTAGTGGAGCCCTATGGCTACACCTTC
CASSLLVEPYGYTF
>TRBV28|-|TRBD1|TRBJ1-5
TGTGCCAGCAGGACAGGGATTAGGCAGCCCCAGCATTTT
CASRTGIRQPQHF
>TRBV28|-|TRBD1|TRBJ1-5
TGTGCCAGCAGTTTCTTTCGGGACAGAGTTGAGCCCCAGCATTTT
CASSFFRDRVEPQHF
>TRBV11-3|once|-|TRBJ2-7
TGTGCCAGCAGCTTAGAGATCGGGAAGCAGTACTTC
CASSLEIGKQYF
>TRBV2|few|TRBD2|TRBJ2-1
TGTGCCAGCGGTAAGGCGGGAGTGCCAAGCAATGAGCAGTTCTTC
CASGKAGVPSNEQFF
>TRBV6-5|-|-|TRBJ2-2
TGTGCCAGCAGTTACTCATGGGGAGACACCGGGGAGCTGTTTTTT
CASSYSWGDTGELFF
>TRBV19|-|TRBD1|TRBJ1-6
TGTGCCAGTAGTTTCCGGGACAGGGGATATTCACCCCTCCACTTT
CASSFRDRGYSPLHF
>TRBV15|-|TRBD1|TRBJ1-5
TGTGCCACCAGCAGACGGGACAGGGGACGGGTAGGCAATCAGCCCCAGCATTTT
CATSRRDRGRVGNQPQHF
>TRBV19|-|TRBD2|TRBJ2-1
TGTGCCAGTAGGATACTAGCGGGAGGCCTTCAAGATGAGCAGTTCTTC
CASRILAGGLQDEQFF
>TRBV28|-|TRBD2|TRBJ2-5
TGTGCCAGCAGTTTATGGCGGCTAGCGGGAGTAGGGGAGACCCAGTACTTC
CASSLWRLAGVGETQYF
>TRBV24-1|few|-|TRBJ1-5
TGTGCCACCAACGCAGGGGTCGCTCAGCCCCAGCATTTT
CATNAGVAQPQHF
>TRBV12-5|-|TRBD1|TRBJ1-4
TGTGCTAGTGGTTTGACCCGACAGGGGGTAGGGGAAAAACTGTTTTTT
CASGLTRQGVGEKLFF
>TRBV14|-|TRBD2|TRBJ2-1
TGTGCCAGCAGCCACCCAAAGGGACTAGCGGTATACAATGAGCAGTTCTTC
CASSHPKGLAVYNEQFF
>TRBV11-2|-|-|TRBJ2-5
TGTGCCAGCAGCCATCAAGAGACCCAGTACTTC
CASSHQETQYF
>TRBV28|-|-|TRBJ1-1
TGTGCCAGCAGACGGAGGGAAGGGACTGAAGCTTTCTTT
CASRRREGTEAFF
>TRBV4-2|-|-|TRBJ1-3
TGTGCCAGCAGCTCCGAGGGACAAGTCATCGGAAACACCATATATTTT
CASSSEGQVIGNTIYF
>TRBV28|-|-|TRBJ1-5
TGTGCCAGCAGTTTAACAGGGATCAATCAGCCCCAGCATTTT
CASSLTGINQPQHF
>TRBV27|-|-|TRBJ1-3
TGTGCCAGCAGTTGGACCAGGCCCCTGGGGGGTGGCGCTGGAAACACCATATATTTT
CASSWTRPLGGGAGNTIYF
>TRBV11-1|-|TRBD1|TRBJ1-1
TGTGCCAGCAGCCGGACAGGGGGACCCACTGAAGCTTTCTTT
CASSRTGGPTEAFF
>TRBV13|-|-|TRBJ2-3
TGTGCCAGCAGCTTACTCCAGGGGACCAGCACAGATACGCAGTATTTT
CASSLLQGTSTDTQYF
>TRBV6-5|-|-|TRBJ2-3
TGTGCCAGCTCCCTAGGGGTACAAACAGATACGCAGTATTTT
CASSLGVQTDTQYF
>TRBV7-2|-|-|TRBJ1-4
TGTGCCAGCAGCGTGAGAGGGGGAGAAAAACTGTTTTTT
CASSVRGGEKLFF
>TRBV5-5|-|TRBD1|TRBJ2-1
TGTGCCAGCAGCTTGAAGATGGGACAGGGGGCCAATGAGCAGTTCTTC
CASSLKMGQGANEQFF
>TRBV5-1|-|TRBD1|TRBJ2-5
TGCGCCAGCAGCCGAGGACAGGCCGCGGGAGAGACCCAGTACTTC
CASSRGQAAGETQYF
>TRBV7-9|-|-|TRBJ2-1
TGTGCCAGCAGCTTTGACAGGGAGGTACCCTACAATGAGCAGTTCTTC
CASSFDREVPYNEQFF
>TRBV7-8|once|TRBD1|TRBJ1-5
TGTGCCAGCAGCCCCCTGGGACAGGGGAGCAATCAGCCCCAGCATTTT
CASSPLGQGSNQPQHF
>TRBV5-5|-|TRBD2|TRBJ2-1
TGTGCCAGCAGCAGTACGGGACTAGCTTTCGATGAGCAGTTCTTC
CASSSTGLAFDEQFF
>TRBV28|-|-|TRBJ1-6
TGTGCCAGCGAAGATGAGTATAATTCACCCCTCCACTTT
CASEDEYNSPLHF
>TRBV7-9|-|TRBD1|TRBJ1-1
TGTGCCAGCAGCCTCGACAGGGCTAGGAACACTGAAGCTTTCTTT
CASSLDRARNTEAFF
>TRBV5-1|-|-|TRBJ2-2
TGCGCCAGCAGCTTCGGCAGGGTCCTCACCGGGGAGCTGTTTTTT
CASSFGRVLTGELFF
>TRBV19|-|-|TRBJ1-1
TGTGCCAGTAGTCTTCGCCGGGAAATTAACACTGAAGCTTTCTTT
CASSLRREINTEAFF
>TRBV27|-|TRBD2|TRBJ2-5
TGTGCCAGCAGCACCCAGCGGGAGCCAGAGACCCAGTACTTC
CASSTQREPETQYF